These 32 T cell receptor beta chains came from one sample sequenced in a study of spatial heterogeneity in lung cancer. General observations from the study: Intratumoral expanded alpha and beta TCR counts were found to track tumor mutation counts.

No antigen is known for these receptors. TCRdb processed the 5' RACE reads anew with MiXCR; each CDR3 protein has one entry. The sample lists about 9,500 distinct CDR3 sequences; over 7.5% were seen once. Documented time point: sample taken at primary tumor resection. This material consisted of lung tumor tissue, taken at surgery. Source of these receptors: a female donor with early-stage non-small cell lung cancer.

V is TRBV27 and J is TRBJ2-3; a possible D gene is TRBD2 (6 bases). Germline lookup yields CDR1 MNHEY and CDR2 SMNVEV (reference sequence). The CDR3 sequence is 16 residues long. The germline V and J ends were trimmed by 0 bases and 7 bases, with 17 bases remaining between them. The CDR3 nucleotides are TGTGCCAGCAGTTTATCGTCATACGGGGGAGTTAATACGCAGTATTTT. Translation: CASSLSSYGGVNTQYF.

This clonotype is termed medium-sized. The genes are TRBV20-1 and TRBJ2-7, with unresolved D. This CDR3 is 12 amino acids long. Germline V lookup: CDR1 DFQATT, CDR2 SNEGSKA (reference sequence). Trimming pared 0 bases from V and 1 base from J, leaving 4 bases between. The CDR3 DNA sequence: TGCAGTGCTAGAGACACTTCCTACGAGCAGTACTTC. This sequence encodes CSARDTSYEQYF.

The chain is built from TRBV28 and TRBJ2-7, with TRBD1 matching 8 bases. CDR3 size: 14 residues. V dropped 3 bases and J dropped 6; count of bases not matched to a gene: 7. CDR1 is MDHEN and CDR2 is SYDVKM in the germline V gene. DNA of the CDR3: TGTGCCAGCAGTTTCCGGCCCAGGGGGCGCGAGCAGTACTTC. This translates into CASSFRPRGREQYF.

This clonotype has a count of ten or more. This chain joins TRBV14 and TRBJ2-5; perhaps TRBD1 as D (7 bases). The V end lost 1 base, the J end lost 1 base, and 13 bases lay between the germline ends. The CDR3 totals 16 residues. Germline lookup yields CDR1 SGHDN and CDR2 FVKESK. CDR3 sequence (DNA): TGTGCCAGCAGCCAAGCTCTTCAGGGGGGCCAAGAGACCCAGTACTTC. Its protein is CASSQALQGGQETQYF.

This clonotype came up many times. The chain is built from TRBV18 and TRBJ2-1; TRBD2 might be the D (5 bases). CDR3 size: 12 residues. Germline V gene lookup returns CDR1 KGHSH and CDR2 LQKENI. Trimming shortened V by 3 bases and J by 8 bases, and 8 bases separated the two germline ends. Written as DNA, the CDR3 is TGTGCCAGCTCACCTAACGGGGATGAGCAGTTCTTC. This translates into CASSPNGDEQFF.

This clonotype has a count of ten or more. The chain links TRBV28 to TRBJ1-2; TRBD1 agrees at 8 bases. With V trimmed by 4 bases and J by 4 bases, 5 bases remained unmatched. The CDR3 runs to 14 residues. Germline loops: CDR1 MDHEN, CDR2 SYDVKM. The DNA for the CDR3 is TGTGCCAGCAGTTCCCGGACAGGGTCCTATGGCTACACCTTC. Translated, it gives CASSSRTGSYGYTF.

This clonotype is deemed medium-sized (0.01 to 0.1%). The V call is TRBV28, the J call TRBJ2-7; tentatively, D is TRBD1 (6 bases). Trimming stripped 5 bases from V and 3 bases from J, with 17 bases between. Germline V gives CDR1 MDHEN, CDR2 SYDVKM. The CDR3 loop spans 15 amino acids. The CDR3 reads CASSRHPSTGYEQYF. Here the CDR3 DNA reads TGTGCCAGCAGTCGCCATCCTTCGACAGGCTACGAGCAGTACTTC.

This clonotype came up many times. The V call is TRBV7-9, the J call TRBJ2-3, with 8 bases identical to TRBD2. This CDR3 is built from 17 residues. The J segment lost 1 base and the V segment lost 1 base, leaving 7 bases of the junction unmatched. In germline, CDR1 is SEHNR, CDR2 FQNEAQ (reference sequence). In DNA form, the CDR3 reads TGTGCCAGCAGCTTAGGTCTCGGGGGGGTTGGCACAGATACGCAGTATTTT. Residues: CASSLGLGGVGTDTQYF. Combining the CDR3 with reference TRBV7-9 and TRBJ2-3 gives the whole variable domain DTGVSQNPRHKITKRGQNVTFRCDPISEHNRLYWYRQTLGQGPEFLTYFQNEAQLEKSRLLSDRFSAERPKGSFSTLEIQRTEQGDSAMYLCASSLGLGGVGTDTQYFGPGTRLTVL.

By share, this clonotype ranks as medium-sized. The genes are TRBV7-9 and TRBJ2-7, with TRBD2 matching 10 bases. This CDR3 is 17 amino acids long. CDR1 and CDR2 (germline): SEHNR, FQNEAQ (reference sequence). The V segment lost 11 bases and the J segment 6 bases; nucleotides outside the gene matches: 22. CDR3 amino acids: CACTGPAGGPLSGEQYF. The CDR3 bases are TGTGCCTGTACTGGTCCAGCGGGGGGGCCTTTATCGGGCGAGCAGTACTTC.

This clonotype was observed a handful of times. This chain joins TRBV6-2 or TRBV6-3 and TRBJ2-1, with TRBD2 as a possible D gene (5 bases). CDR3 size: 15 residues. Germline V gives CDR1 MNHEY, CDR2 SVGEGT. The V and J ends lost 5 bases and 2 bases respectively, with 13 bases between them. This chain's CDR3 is CASSNPDGTYNEQFF. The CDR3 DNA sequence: TGTGCCAGCAGTAACCCGGACGGGACCTACAATGAGCAGTTCTTC.

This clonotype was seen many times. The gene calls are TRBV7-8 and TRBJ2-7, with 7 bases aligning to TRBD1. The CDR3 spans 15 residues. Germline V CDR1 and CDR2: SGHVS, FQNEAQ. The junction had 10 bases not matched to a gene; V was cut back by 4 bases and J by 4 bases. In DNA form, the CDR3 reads TGTGCCAGCAGCTCCCCGGGACAGACTTCTTACGAGCAGTACTTC. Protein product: CASSSPGQTSYEQYF. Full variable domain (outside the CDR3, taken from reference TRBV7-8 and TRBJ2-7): GAGVSQSPRYKVAKRGQDVALRCDPISGHVSLFWYQQALGQGPEFLTYFQNEAQLDKSGLPSDRFFAERPEGSVSTLKIQRTQQEDSAVYLCASSSPGQTSYEQYFGPGTRLTVT.

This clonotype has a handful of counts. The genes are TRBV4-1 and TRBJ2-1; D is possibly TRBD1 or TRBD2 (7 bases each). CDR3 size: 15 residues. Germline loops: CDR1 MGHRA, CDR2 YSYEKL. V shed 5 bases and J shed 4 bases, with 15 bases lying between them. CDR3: CASSSQGGGYNEQFF. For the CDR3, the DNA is TGCGCCAGCAGCTCTCAGGGGGGGGGATACAATGAGCAGTTCTTC.

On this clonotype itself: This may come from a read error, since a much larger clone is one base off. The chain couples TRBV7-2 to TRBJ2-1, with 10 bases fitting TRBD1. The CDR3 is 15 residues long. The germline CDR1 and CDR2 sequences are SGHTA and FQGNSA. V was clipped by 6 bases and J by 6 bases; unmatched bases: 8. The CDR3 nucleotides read TGTGCCAGCAGGCTCGACAGGGGGCACGGCAATGAGCAGTTCTTC. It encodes CASRLDRGHGNEQFF. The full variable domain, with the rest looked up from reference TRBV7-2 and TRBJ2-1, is GAGVSQSPSNKVTEKGKDVELRCDPISGHTALYWYRQSLGQGLEFLIYFQGNSAPDKSGLPSDRFSAERTGGSVSTLTIQRTQQEDSAVYLCASRLDRGHGNEQFFGPGTRLTVL.

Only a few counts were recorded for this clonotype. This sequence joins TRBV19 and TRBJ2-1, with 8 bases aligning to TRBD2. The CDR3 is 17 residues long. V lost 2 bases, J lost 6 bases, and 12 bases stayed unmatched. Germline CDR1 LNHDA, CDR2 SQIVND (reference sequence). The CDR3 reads CASSITGGMLSVNEQFF. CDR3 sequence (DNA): TGTGCCAGTAGTATAACGGGGGGGATGTTGAGCGTCAATGAGCAGTTCTTC.

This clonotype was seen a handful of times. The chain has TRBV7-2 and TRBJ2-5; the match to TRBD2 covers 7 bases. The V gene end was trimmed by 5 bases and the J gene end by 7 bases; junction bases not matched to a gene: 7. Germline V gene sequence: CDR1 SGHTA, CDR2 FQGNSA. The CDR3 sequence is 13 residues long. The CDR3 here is CASSSGEAGTQYF. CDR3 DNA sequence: TGTGCCAGCAGCAGCGGGGAGGCTGGGACCCAGTACTTC.

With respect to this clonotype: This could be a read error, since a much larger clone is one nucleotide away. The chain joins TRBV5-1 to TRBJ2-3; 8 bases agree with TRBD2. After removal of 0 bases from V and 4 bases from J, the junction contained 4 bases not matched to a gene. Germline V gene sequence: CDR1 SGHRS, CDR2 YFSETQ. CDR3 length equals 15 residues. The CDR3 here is CASSLDAGGSDTQYF. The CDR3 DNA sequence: TGCGCCAGCAGCTTGGATGCGGGGGGCTCAGATACGCAGTATTTT.

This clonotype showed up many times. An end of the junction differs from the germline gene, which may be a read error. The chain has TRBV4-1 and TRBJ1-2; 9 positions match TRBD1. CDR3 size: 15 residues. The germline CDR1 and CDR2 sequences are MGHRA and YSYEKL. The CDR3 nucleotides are TGCGCCAGCAGCCAGATGGACAGGGGCTCCTATGGTTACACCTTC. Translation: CASSQMDRGSYGYTF.

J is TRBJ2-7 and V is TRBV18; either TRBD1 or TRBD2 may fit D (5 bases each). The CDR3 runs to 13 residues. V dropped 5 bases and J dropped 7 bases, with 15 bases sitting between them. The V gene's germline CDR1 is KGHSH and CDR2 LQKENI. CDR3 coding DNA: TGTGCCAGCTCATTTGGGACGGCTACAGAGCAGTACTTC. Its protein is CASSFGTATEQYF.

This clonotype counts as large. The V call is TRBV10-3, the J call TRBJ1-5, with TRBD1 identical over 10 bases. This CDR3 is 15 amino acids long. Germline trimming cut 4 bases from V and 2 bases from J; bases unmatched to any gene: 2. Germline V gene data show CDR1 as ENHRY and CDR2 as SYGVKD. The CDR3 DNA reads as TGTGCCATCAGTGCCGGGACAGGGGGCAATCAGCCCCAGCATTTT. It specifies CAISAGTGGNQPQHF.

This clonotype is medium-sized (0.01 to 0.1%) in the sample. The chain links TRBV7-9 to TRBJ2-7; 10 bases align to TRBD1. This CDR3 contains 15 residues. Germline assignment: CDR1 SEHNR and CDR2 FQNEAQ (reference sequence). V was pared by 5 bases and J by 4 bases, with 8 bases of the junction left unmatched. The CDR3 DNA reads TGTGCCAGCAGCCTTGGGACAGGGGTTTCGTACGAGCAGTACTTC. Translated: CASSLGTGVSYEQYF. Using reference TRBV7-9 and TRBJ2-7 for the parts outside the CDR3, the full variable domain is DTGVSQNPRHKITKRGQNVTFRCDPISEHNRLYWYRQTLGQGPEFLTYFQNEAQLEKSRLLSDRFSAERPKGSFSTLEIQRTEQGDSAMYLCASSLGTGVSYEQYFGPGTRLTVT.

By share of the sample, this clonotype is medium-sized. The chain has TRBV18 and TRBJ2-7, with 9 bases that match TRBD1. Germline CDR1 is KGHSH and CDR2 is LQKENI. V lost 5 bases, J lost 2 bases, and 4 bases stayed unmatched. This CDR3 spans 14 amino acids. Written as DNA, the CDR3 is TGTGCCAGCTCATCGGGACAGGGTCCCTACGAGCAGTACTTC. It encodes CASSSGQGPYEQYF.

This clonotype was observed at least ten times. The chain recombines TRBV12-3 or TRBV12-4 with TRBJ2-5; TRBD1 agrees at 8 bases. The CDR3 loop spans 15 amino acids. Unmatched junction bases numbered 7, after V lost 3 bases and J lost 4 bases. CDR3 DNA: TGTGCCAGCAGTTTCAGAGGACAGGGAAGAGAGACCCAGTACTTC. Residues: CASSFRGQGRETQYF.

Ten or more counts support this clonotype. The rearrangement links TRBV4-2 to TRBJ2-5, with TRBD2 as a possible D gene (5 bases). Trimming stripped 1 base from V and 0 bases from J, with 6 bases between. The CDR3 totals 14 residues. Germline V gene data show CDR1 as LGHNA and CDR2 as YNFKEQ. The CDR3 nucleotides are TGTGCCAGCAGCCAAGCGGACTACCAAGAGACCCAGTACTTC. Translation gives CASSQADYQETQYF.

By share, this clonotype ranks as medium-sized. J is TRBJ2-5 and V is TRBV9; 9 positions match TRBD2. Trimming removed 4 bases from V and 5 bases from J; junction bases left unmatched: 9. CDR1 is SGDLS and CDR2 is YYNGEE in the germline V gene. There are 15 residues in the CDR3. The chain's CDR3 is CASSKGGGALETQYF. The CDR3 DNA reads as TGTGCCAGCAGCAAGGGCGGGGGGGCCCTTGAGACCCAGTACTTC.

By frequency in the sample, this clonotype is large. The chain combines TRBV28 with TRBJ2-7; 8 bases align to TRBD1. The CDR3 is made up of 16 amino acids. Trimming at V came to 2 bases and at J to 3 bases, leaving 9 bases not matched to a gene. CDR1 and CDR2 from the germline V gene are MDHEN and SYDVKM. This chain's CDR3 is CASSLRPRGQSYEQYF. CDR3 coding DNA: TGTGCCAGCAGTTTAAGACCCAGGGGGCAGAGCTACGAGCAGTACTTC.

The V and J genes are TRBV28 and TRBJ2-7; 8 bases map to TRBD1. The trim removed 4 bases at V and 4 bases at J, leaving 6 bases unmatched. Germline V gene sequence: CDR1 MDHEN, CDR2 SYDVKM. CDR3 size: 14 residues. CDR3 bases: TGTGCCAGCAGTTACCGGGACAGGCGTTACGAGCAGTACTTC. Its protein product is CASSYRDRRYEQYF.

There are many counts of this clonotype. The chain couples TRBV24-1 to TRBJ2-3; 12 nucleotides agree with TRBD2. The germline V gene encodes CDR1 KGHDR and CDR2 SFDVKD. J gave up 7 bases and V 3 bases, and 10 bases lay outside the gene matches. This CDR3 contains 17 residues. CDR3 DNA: TGTGCCACCAGTGATCCGACTAGCGGGGGCCCCCACCATACGCAGTATTTT. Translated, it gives CATSDPTSGGPHHTQYF.

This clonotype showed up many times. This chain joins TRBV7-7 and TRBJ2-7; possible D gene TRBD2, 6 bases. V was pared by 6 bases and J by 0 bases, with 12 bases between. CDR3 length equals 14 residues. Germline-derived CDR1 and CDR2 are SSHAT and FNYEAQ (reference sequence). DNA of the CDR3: TGTGCCAGCAGTGGGACTGGTAGCTCCTACGAGCAGTACTTC. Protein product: CASSGTGSSYEQYF.

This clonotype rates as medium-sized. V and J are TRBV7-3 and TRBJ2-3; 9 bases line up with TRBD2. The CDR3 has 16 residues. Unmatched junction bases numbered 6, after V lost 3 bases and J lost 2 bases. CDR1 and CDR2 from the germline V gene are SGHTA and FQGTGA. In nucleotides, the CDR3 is TGTGCCAGCAGCTTGGCTAGCGGGGCCGCCACAGATACGCAGTATTTT. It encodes CASSLASGAATDTQYF.

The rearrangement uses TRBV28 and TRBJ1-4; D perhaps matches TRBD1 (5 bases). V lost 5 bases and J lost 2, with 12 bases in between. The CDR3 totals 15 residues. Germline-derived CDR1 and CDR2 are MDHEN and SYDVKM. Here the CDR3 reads CASSPQGRTNEKLFF. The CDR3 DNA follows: TGTGCCAGCAGTCCCCAGGGTCGGACTAATGAAAAACTGTTTTTT.

The CDR3 DNA is TGTGCCAGCAGCTTTGAGGACAGGCCGTATGGCTACACCTTC. Translated: CASSFEDRPYGYTF. The chain is built from TRBV5-6 and TRBJ1-2, with 7 bases matching TRBD1. This CDR3 has 14 residues. Germline V gives CDR1 SGHDT, CDR2 YYEEEE. V gave up 2 bases and J gave up 5 bases; unmatched junction bases: 6.

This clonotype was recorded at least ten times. CDR3 in amino acids: CASTSAGTGSYGYTF. The CDR3 region has the DNA TGTGCCAGTACTTCCGCCGGGACAGGGAGCTATGGCTACACCTTC. V usage is TRBV19 and J usage is TRBJ1-2; 9 positions agree with TRBD1. This CDR3 spans 15 amino acids. Germline trimming cut 7 bases from V and 4 bases from J; bases unmatched to any gene: 10. The V gene's germline CDR1 is LNHDA and CDR2 SQIVND (reference sequence).